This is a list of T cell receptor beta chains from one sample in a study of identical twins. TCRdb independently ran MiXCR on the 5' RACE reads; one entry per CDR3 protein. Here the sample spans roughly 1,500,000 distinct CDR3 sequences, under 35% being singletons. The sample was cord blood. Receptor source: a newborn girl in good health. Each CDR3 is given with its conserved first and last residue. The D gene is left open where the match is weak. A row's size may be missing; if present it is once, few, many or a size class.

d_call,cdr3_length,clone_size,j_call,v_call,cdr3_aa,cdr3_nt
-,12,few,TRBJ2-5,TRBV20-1,CSAPAVRETQYF,TGCAGTGCGCCGGCTGTCCGAGAGACCCAGTACTTC
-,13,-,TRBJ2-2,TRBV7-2,CASSRRSPGELFF,TGTGCCAGCAGCCGGAGAAGCCCCGGGGAGCTGTTTTTT
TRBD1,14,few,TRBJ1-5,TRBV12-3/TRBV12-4,CASSSQGGGQPQHF,TGTGCCAGCAGTTCCCAGGGGGGAGGGCAGCCCCAGCATTTT
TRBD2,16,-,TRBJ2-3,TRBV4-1,CASSQGGAGVTDTQYF,TGCGCCAGCAGCCAAGGTGGGGCGGGGGTCACAGATACGCAGTATTTT
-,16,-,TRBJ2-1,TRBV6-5,CASSYSGQLTYNERFF,TGTGCCAGCAGTTACTCGGGCCAACTAACCTACAATGAGCGGTTCTTC
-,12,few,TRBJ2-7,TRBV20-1,CSANVENYEQYF,TGCAGTGCTAACGTAGAGAACTACGAGCAGTACTTC
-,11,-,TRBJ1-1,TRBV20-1,CSATGQFEAFF,TGCAGTGCTACCGGACAGTTTGAAGCTTTCTTT
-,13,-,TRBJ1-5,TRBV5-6,CASSLGGLRPQHF,TGTGCCAGCAGCTTGGGGGGATTGCGGCCCCAGCATTTT
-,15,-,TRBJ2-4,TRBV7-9,CASSLEASANNEQYF,TGTGCCAGCAGCTTAGAGGCTAGCGCAAACAATGAGCAGTACTTC
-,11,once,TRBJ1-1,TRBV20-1,CEAYMNTEAFF,TGCGAGGCTTACATGAACACTGAAGCTTTCTTT
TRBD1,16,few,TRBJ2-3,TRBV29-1,CSVGTGTGGGTDTQYF,TGCAGCGTAGGAACGGGGACAGGGGGAGGAACAGATACGCAGTATTTT
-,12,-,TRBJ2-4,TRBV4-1,CASSQDLLIQYF,TGCGCCAGCAGCCAAGATCTTTTGATTCAGTACTTC
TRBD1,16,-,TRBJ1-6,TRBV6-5,CASTFAGTGGFSPLHF,TGTGCCAGCACTTTTGCCGGGACAGGGGGCTTTTCACCCCTCCACTTT
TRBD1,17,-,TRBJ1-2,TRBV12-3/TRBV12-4,CASSLTFLGRGEGGYTF,TGTGCCAGCAGTTTAACTTTTCTTGGCAGGGGGGAGGGCGGCTACACCTTC
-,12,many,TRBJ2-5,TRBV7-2,CASSSGVETQYF,TGTGCCAGCAGCTCAGGGGTGGAGACCCAGTACTTC
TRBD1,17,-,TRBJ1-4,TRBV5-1,CASSLGTASKTNEKLFF,TGCGCCAGCAGCCTGGGGACAGCCTCAAAAACTAATGAAAAACTGTTTTTT
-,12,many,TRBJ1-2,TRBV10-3,CAINEGSYGYTF,TGTGCCATCAATGAGGGTAGCTATGGCTACACCTTC
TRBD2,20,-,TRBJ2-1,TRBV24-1,CATSEPGLAAPPTNYNEQFF,TGTGCCACCAGTGAGCCGGGACTAGCGGCCCCCCCCACAAACTACAATGAGCAGTTCTTC
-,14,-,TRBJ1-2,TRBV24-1,CATTAEGEDYGYTF,TGTGCCACCACGGCGGAGGGAGAAGACTATGGCTACACCTTC
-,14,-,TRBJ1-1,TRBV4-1,CASSQDPRGTEAFF,TGCGCCAGCAGCCAAGATCCCAGGGGCACTGAAGCTTTCTTT
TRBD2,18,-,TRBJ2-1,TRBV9,CASSPATSGSLVGNEQFF,TGTGCCAGCAGCCCAGCGACTAGCGGGAGTTTGGTGGGCAATGAGCAGTTCTTC
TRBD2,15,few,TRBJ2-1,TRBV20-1,CSAGSGGNSYNEQFF,TGCAGTGCTGGTAGCGGGGGAAACTCCTACAATGAGCAGTTCTTC
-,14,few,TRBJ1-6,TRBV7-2,CASSVSALNSPLHF,TGTGCCAGCAGCGTCTCAGCCCTCAATTCACCCCTCCACTTT
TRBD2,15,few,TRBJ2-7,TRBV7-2,CASRFSGSSYNEQYF,TGTGCCAGCAGGTTTAGCGGGAGCTCCTACAATGAGCAGTACTTC
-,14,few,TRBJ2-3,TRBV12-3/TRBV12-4,CASSSLESTDTQYF,TGTGCCAGCAGTTCCCTAGAAAGCACAGATACGCAGTATTTT
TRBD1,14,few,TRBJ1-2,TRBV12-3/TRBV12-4,CASSLGSQTGKDTF,TGTGCCAGCAGTTTAGGGTCCCAGACAGGGAAGGACACCTTC
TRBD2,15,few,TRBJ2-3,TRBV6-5,CASSPRFSGSGAQYF,TGTGCCAGCAGCCCCCGCTTTAGCGGGAGTGGTGCGCAGTATTTT
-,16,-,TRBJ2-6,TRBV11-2,CASPLGTGFGANVLTF,TGTGCCAGCCCTCTGGGGACGGGGTTTGGGGCCAACGTCCTGACTTTC
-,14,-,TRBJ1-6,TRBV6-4,CASSGNSYNSPLHF,TGTGCCAGCAGCGGAAATTCCTATAATTCACCCCTCCACTTT
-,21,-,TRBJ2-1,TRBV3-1,CASSPSRGEAYSYSSYNEQFF,TGTGCCAGCAGCCCGTCCAGGGGGGAGGCCTATTCCTACAGCTCCTACAATGAGCAGTTCTTC
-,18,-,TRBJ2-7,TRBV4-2,CASSQLGRDPTTYNEQYF,TGTGCCAGCAGCCAACTCGGCCGGGACCCAACTACCTACAATGAGCAGTACTTC
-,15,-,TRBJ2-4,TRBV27,CASSLAGRAKNIQYF,TGTGCCAGCAGTTTGGCGGGGAGGGCCAAAAACATTCAGTACTTC
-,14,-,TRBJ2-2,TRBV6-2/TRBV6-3,CASRGDGHTGELFF,TGTGCCAGCAGGGGGGACGGACACACCGGGGAGCTGTTTTTT
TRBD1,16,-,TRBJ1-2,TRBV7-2,CASSLEGTTGTGGYTF,TGTGCCAGCAGCTTAGAAGGCACTACCGGGACAGGTGGCTACACCTTC
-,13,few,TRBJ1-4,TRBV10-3,CASQGATNEKLFF,TGTGCCAGCCAGGGAGCAACTAATGAAAAACTGTTTTTT
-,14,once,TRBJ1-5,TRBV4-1,CASSQVGANQPQHF,TGCGCCAGCAGCCAAGTGGGGGCAAATCAGCCCCAGCATTTT
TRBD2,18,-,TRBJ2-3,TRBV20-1,CSAIRTSGSRMGTDTQYF,TGCAGTGCTATCCGGACTAGCGGGAGCAGAATGGGCACAGATACGCAGTATTTT
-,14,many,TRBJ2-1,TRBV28,CASSLTLFPHEQFF,TGTGCCAGCAGTCTAACTCTTTTTCCCCATGAGCAGTTCTTC
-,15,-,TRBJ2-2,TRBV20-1,CSARTDPANTGELFF,TGCAGTGCTCGGACTGACCCTGCGAACACCGGGGAGCTGTTTTTT
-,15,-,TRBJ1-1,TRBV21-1,CASSKLRGENTEAFF,TGTGCCAGCAGCAAGTTAAGGGGGGAAAACACTGAAGCTTTCTTT
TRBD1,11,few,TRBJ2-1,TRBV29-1,CSVYRGQEQFF,TGCAGCGTTTACAGGGGCCAAGAGCAGTTCTTC